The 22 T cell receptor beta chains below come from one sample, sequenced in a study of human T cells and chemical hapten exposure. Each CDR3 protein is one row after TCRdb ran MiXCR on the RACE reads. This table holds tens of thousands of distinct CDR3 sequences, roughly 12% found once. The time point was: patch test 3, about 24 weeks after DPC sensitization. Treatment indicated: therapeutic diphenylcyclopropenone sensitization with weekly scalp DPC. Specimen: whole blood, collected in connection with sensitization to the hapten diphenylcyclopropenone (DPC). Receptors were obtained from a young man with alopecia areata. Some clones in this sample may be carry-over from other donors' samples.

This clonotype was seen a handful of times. CDR3 bases: TGCAGTGCTAGAGATTACAACCGGGACATAGCCTACGAGCAGTACTTC. This encodes CSARDYNRDIAYEQYF. This rearrangement joins TRBV20-1 to TRBJ2-7; a weak D match, TRBD1 (6 bases). Germline V CDR1 and CDR2: DFQATT, SNEGSKA (reference sequence). V lost 0 bases and J 2 bases, leaving 17 bases between the germline ends. This CDR3 comprises 16 residues.

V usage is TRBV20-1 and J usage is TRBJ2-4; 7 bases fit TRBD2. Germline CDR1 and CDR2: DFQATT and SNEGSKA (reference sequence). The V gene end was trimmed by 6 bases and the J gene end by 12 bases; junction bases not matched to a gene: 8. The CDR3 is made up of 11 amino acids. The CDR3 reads CSARDRGDQYF. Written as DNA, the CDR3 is TGCAGTGCCCGAGATCGGGGGGATCAGTACTTC.

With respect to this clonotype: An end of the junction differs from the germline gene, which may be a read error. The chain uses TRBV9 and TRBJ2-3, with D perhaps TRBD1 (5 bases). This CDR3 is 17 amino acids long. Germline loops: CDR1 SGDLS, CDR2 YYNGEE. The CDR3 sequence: CASSLPTEQGYTDMQYF. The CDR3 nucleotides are TGTGCCAGCAGCCTCCCAACCGAGCAGGGATACACAGATATGCAGTATTTT. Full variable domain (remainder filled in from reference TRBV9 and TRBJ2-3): DSGVTQTPKHLITATGQRVTLRCSPRSGDLSVYWYQQSLDQGLQFLIQYYNGEERAKGNILERFSAQQFPDLHSELNLSSLELGDSALYFCASSLPTEQGYTDMQYFGPGTRLTVL.

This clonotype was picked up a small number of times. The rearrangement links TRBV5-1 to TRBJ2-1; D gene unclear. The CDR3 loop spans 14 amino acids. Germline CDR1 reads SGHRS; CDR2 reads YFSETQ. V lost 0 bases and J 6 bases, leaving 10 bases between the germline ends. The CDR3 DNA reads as TGCGCCAGCAGCTTGGCAGCCAGAAGCAATGAGCAGTTCTTC. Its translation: CASSLAARSNEQFF.

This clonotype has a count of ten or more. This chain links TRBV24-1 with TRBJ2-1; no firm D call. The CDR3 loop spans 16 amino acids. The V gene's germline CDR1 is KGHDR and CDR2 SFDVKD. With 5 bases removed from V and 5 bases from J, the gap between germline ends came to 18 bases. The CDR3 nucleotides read TGTGCCACCAGTGGCAAATCTCGAAACTCAAACAATGAGCAGTTCTTC. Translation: CATSGKSRNSNNEQFF.

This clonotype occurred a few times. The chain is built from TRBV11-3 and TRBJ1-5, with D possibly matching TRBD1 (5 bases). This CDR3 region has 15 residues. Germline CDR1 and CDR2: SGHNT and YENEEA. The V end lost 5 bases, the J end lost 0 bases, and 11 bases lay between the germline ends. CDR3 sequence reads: CASSQMGDSNQPQHF. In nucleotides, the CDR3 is TGTGCCAGCAGCCAAATGGGGGATAGCAATCAGCCCCAGCATTTT. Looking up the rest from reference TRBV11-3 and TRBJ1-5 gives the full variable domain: EAGVVQSPRYKIIEKKQPVAFWCNPISGHNTLYWYLQNLGQGPELLIRYENEEAVDDSQLPKDRFSAERLKGVDSTLKIQPAELGDSAVYLCASSQMGDSNQPQHFGDGTRLSIL.

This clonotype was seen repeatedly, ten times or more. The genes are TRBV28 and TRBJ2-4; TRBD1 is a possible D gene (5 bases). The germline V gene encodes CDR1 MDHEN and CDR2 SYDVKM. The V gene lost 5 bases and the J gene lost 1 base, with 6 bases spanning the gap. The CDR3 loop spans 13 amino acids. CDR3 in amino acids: CASSPGAKNIQYF. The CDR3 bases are TGTGCCAGCAGTCCAGGGGCCAAAAACATTCAGTACTTC. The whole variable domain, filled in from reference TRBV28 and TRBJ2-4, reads DVKVTQSSRYLVKRTGEKVFLECVQDMDHENMFWYRQDPGLGLRLIYFSYDVKMKEKGDIPEGYSVSREKKERFSLILESASTNQTSMYLCASSPGAKNIQYFGAGTRLSVL.

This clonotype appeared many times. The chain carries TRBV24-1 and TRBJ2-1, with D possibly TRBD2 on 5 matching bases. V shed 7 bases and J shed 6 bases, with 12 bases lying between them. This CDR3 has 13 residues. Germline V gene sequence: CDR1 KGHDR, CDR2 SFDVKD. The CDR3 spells CATSSPGSNEQFF. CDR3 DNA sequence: TGTGCCACCAGCTCTCCGGGGTCCAATGAGCAGTTCTTC.

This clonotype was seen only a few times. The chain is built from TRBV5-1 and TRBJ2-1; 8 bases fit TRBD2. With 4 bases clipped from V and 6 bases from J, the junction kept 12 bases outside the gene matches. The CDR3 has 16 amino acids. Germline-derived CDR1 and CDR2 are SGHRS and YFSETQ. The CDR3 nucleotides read TGCGCCAGCAGCCCCTCCTCGAGCGGGGGAGTCAATGAGCAGTTCTTC. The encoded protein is CASSPSSSGGVNEQFF.

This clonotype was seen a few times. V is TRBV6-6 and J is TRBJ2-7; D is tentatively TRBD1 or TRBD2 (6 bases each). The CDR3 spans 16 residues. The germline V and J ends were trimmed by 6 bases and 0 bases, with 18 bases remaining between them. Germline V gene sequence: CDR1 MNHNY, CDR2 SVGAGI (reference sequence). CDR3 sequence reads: CASSPSGGGSSYEQYF. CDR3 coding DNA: TGTGCCAGCAGCCCCTCCGGGGGCGGAAGCTCCTACGAGCAGTACTTC.

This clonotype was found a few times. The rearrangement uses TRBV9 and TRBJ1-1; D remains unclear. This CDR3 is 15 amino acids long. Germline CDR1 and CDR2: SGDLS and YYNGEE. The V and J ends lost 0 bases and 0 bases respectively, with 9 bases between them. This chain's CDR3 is CASSVDEFLNTEAFF. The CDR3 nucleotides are TGTGCCAGCAGCGTAGATGAATTTTTGAACACTGAAGCTTTCTTT. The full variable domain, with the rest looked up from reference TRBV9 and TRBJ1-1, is DSGVTQTPKHLITATGQRVTLRCSPRSGDLSVYWYQQSLDQGLQFLIQYYNGEERAKGNILERFSAQQFPDLHSELNLSSLELGDSALYFCASSVDEFLNTEAFFGQGTRLTVV.

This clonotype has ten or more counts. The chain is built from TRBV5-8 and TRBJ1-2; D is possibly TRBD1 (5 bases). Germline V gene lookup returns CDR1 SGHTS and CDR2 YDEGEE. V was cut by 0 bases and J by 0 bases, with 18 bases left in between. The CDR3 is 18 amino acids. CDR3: CASSLDHRFRFTNYGYTF. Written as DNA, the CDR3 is TGTGCCAGCAGCTTGGATCACAGGTTCCGTTTTACTAACTATGGCTACACCTTC. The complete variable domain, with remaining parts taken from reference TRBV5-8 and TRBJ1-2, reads EAGVTQSPTHLIKTRGQQATLRCSPISGHTSVYWYQQALGLGLQFLLWYDEGEERNRGNFPPRFSGRQFPNYSSELNVNALELEDSALYLCASSLDHRFRFTNYGYTFGSGTRLTVV.

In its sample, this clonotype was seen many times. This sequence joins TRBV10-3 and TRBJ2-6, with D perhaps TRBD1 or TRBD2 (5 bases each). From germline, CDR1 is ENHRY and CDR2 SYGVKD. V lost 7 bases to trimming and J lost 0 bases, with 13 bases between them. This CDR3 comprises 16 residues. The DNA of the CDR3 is TGTGCCATCAAAGAGGGACCGTCCTCTGGGGCCAACGTCCTGACTTTC. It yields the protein CAIKEGPSSGANVLTF.

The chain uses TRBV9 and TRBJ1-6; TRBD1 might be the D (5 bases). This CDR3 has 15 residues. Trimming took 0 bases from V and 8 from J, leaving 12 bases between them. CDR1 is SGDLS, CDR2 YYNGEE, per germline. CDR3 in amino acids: CASSVAPGRDSPLHF. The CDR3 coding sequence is TGTGCCAGCAGCGTAGCTCCAGGGAGGGATTCACCCCTCCACTTT. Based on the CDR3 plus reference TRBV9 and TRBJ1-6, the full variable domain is DSGVTQTPKHLITATGQRVTLRCSPRSGDLSVYWYQQSLDQGLQFLIQYYNGEERAKGNILERFSAQQFPDLHSELNLSSLELGDSALYFCASSVAPGRDSPLHFGNGTRLTVT.

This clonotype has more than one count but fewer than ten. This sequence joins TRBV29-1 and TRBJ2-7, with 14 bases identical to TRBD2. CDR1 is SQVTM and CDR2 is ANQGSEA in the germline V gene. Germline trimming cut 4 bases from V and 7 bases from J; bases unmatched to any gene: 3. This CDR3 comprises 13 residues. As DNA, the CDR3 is TGCAGCGTTGCTGGACTAGCGGGGGGTGAGCAGTACTTC. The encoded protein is CSVAGLAGGEQYF.

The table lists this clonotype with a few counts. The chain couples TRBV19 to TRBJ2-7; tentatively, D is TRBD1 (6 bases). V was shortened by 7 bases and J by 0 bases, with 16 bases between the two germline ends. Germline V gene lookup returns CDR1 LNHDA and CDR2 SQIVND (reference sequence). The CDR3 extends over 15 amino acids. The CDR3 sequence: CASTINREGSYEQYF. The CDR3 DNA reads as TGTGCCAGTACCATCAACAGGGAAGGCTCCTACGAGCAGTACTTC.

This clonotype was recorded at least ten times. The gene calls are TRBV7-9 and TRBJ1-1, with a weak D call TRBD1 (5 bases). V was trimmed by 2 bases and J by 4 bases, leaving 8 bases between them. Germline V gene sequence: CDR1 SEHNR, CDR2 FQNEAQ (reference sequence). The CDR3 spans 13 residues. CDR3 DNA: TGTGCCAGCAGCTTATTTGGGGGCACTGAAGCTTTCTTT. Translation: CASSLFGGTEAFF.

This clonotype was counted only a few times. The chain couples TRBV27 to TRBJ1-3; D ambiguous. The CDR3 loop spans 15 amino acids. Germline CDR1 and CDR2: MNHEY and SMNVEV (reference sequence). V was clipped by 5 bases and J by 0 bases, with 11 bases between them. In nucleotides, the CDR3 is TGTGCCAGCAGTCCATTCGGCAGCTCTGGAAACACCATATATTTT. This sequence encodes CASSPFGSSGNTIYF.

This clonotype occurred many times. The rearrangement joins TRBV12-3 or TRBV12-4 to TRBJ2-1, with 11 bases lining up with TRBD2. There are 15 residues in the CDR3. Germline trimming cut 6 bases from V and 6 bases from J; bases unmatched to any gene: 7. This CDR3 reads CASRVAGGLVNEQFF. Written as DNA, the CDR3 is TGTGCCAGCAGAGTAGCGGGGGGGCTCGTCAATGAGCAGTTCTTC.

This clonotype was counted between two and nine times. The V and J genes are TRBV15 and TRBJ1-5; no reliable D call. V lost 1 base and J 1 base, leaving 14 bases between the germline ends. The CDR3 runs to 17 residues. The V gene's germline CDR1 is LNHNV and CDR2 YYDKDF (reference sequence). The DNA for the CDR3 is TGTGCCACCAGCAGAGCTACCGGTCTTTTCAGCAATCAGCCCCAGCATTTT. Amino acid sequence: CATSRATGLFSNQPQHF.

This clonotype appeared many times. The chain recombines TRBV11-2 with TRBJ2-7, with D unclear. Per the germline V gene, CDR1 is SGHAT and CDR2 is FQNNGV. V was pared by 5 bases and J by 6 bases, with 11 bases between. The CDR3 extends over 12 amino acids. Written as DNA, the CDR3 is TGTGCCAGCAGCCCGACACGAGGCGAGCAGTACTTC. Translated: CASSPTRGEQYF.

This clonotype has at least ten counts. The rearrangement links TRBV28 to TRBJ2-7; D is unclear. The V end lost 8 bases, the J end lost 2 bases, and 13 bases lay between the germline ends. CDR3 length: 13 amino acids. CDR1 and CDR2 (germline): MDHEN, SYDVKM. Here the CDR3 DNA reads TGTGCCAGCCGCCAGTCTCCTCCCTACGAGCAGTACTTC. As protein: CASRQSPPYEQYF.